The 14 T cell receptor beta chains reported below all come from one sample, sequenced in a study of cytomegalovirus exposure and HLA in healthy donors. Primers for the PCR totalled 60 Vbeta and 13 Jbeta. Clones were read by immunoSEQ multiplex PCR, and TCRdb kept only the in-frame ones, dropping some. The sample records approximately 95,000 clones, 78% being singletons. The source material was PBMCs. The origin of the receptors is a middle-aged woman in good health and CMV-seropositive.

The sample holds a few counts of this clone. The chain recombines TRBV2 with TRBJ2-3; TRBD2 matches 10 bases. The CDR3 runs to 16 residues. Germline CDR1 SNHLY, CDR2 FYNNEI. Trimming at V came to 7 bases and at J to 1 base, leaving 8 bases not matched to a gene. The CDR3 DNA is TGTGCCAGCAAAGGTGCTAGCGGGAGAGGCACAGATACGCAGTATTTT. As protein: CASKGASGRGTDTQYF.

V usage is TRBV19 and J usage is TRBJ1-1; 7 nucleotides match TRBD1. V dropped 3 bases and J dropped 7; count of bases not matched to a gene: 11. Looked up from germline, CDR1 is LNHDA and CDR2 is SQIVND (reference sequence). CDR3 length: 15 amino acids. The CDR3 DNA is TGTGCCAGTAGTATTGGGGTGGGACAGACCTTTGAAGCTTTCTTT. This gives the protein CASSIGVGQTFEAFF.

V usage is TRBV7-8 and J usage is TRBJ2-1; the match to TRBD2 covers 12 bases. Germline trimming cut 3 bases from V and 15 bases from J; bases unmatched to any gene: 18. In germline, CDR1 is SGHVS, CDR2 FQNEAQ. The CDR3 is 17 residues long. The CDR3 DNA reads TGTGCCAGCAGCTTCCATTCCGGGACTAGCGGGTCCTTGCAGGGGTTCTTC. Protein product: CASSFHSGTSGSLQGFF.

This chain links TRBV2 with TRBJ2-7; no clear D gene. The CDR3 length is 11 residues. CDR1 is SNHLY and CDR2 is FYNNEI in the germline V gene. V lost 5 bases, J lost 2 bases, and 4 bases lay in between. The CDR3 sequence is CASSPTYEQYF. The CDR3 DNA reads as TGTGCCAGCAGTCCCACCTACGAGCAGTACTTC.

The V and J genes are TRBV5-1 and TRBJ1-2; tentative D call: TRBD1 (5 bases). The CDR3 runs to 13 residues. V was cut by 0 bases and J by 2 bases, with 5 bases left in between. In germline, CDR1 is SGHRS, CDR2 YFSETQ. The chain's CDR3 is CASSLGQNYGYTF. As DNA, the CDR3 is TGCGCCAGCAGCTTGGGACAGAACTATGGCTACACCTTC. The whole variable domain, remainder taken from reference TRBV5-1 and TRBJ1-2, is KAGVTQTPRYLIKTRGQQVTLSCSPISGHRSVSWYQQTPGQGLQFLFEYFSETQRNKGNFPGRFSGRQFSNSRSEMNVSTLELGDSALYLCASSLGQNYGYTFGSGTRLTVV.

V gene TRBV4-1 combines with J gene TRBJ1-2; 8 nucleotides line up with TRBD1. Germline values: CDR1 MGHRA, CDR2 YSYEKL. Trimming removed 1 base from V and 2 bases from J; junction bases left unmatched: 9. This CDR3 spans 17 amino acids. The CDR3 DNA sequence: TGCGCCAGCAGCCAAGTGAGACAGGGGACGATGAACTATGGCTACACCTTC. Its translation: CASSQVRQGTMNYGYTF.

The CDR3 DNA reads TGTGCCATCAGTGAGGACTCCGCAAGAGCCTACGAGCAGTACTTC. It yields the protein CAISEDSARAYEQYF. V is TRBV10-3 and J is TRBJ2-7; no clear D. V was clipped by 2 bases and J by 2 bases, with 13 bases between them. Germline CDR1 is ENHRY and CDR2 is SYGVKD. The CDR3 is 15 amino acids.

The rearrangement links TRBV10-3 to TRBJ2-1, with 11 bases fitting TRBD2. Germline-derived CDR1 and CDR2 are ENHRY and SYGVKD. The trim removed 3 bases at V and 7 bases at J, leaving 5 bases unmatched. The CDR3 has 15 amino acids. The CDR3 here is CAISDLASGRNEQFF. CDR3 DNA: TGTGCCATCAGTGATTTGGCTAGCGGGAGGAATGAGCAGTTCTTC.

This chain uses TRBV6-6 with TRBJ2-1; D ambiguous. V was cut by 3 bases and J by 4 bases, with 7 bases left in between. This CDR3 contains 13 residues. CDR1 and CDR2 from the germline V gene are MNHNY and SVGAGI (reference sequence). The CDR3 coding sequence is TGTGCCAGCAGTTATACGGGTTACAATGAGCAGTTCTTC. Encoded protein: CASSYTGYNEQFF.

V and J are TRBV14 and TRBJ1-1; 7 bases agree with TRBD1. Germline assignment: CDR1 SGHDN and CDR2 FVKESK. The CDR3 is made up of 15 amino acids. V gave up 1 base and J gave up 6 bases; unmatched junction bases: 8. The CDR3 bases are TGTGCCAGCAGCCAAGCCAGGGGGGTGAGCGCTGAAGCTTTCTTT. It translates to CASSQARGVSAEAFF.

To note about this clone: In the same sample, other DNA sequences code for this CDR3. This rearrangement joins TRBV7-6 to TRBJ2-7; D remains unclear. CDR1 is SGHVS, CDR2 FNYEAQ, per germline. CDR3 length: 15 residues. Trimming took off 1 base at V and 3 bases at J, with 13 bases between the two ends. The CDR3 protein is CASSLGAGAVYEQYF. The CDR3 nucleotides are TGTGCCAGCAGCTTAGGCGCCGGAGCAGTCTACGAGCAGTACTTC.

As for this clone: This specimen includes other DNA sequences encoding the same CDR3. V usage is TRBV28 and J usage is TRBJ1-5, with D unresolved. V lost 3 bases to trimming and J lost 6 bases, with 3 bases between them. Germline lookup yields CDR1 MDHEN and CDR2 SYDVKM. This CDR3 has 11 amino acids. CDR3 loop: CASSFSQPQHF. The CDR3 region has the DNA TGTGCCAGCAGTTTCAGTCAGCCCCAGCATTTT.

CDR3 protein: CASSSRGQVNEKLFF. DNA of the CDR3: TGTGCCAGCAGCTCAAGAGGACAGGTTAATGAAAAACTGTTTTTT. The chain is built from TRBV5-5 and TRBJ1-4; 7 positions agree with TRBD1. V lost 3 bases, J lost 4 bases, and 6 bases stayed unmatched. The CDR3 consists of 15 residues. From germline, CDR1 is SGHKS and CDR2 YYEKEE (reference sequence).

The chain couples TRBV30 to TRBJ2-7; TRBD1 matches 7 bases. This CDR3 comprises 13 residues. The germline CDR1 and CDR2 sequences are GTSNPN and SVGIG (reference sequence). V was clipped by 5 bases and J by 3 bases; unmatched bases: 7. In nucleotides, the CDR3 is TGTGCCTGGGGAACCGGGACAGACTACGAGCAGTACTTC. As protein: CAWGTGTDYEQYF.